These 17 T cell receptor beta chains share one sample of origin, sequenced in a study of CD8 T cells in ankylosing spondylitis. Using its own MiXCR run on the 5' RACE reads, TCRdb lists one record per CDR3 protein. This table has about 350,000 distinct CDR3 sequences, roughly 22% appearing once. Sequences were obtained from blood, either unsorted or a sorted T cell fraction (not recorded which). The receptors shown here come from a male donor with ankylosing spondylitis or in good health (not recorded which).

V is TRBV5-6 and J is TRBJ2-7, with 9 bases that match TRBD2. The germline V gene has CDR1 SGHDT and CDR2 YYEEEE. The CDR3 is 14 residues long. Losses at the gene ends were 7 bases for V and 5 bases for J; bases not matched to a gene: 10. The CDR3 DNA sequence: TGTGCCAGCGGCCCCGGGACTAGCTGCCACGAGCAGTACTTC. As protein: CASGPGTSCHEQYF.

This chain links TRBV15 with TRBJ2-7; possible D gene TRBD1, 5 bases. With 3 bases removed from V and 0 bases from J, the gap between germline ends came to 9 bases. CDR1 LNHNV and CDR2 YYDKDF come from the germline V gene (reference sequence). The length of the CDR3 is 14 residues. This CDR3 reads CATSSQDTSYEQYF. CDR3 nucleotides: TGTGCCACCAGCAGTCAGGACACCTCCTACGAGCAGTACTTC.

This clonotype was observed a handful of times. CDR3 DNA: TGTGCCAGCACTGACGGACGCTACGAGCAGTACTTC. This codes for CASTDGRYEQYF. The chain combines TRBV2 with TRBJ2-7; D remains unclear. With 7 bases removed from V and 3 bases from J, the gap between germline ends came to 10 bases. This CDR3 region has 12 residues. Germline CDR1 SNHLY, CDR2 FYNNEI.

This chain joins TRBV3-1 and TRBJ2-7; no clear D. Trimming removed 0 bases at V and 1 base at J, with 10 bases between. The CDR3 is made up of 15 amino acids. Germline loops: CDR1 LGHDT, CDR2 YNNKEL (reference sequence). CDR3 in DNA: TGTGCCAGCAGCCAAGATTACAGTCCATCCTACGAGCAGTACTTC. It encodes CASSQDYSPSYEQYF.

The gene calls are TRBV15 and TRBJ2-3; 15 bases fit TRBD2. CDR1 is LNHNV and CDR2 is YYDKDF in the germline V gene (reference sequence). V dropped 1 base and J dropped 2; count of bases not matched to a gene: 10. The CDR3 covers 20 residues. In DNA, the CDR3 is TGTGCCACCAGCAGAGGTTCCCCGGGACTAGCGGGGGGAAACACAGATACGCAGTATTTT. Its protein product is CATSRGSPGLAGGNTDTQYF.

The chain couples TRBV18 to TRBJ2-6; TRBD1 matches 10 bases. The V and J ends lost 5 bases and 1 base, in that order; junction bases with no gene match: 2. The CDR3 covers 16 residues. Germline loops: CDR1 KGHSH, CDR2 LQKENI. The CDR3 sequence: CASSSDRGSGANVLTF. The CDR3 DNA reads as TGTGCCAGCTCATCGGACAGGGGGTCTGGGGCCAACGTCCTGACTTTC.

This clonotype was found a few times. The V call is TRBV27, the J call TRBJ2-2, with 9 bases lining up with TRBD1. J was trimmed by 7 bases and V by 5 bases; bases with no gene match: 8. This CDR3 comprises 15 residues. Looked up from germline, CDR1 is MNHEY and CDR2 is SMNVEV (reference sequence). CDR3 sequence: CASSTGQGRGGELFF. The CDR3, as DNA: TGTGCCAGCAGTACCGGACAGGGGAGGGGCGGGGAGCTGTTTTTT.

The chain links TRBV12-3 or TRBV12-4 to TRBJ2-2; possibly TRBD2 for D (5 bases). V was pared by 6 bases and J by 0 bases, with 11 bases between. The CDR3 is 15 amino acids. The CDR3 region is CASSRGEANTGELFF. CDR3 DNA: TGTGCCAGCAGCCGGGGAGAAGCGAACACCGGGGAGCTGTTTTTT.

This clonotype has a handful of counts. V is TRBV20-1 and J is TRBJ2-2; unclear D gene. Trimming took off 0 bases at V and 1 base at J, with 15 bases between the two ends. The CDR3 loop spans 17 amino acids. Germline CDR1 reads DFQATT; CDR2 reads SNEGSKA (reference sequence). The CDR3 sequence: CSARDMERGVNTGELFF. Written as DNA, the CDR3 is TGCAGTGCTAGAGATATGGAGCGCGGAGTGAACACCGGGGAGCTGTTTTTT.

This rearrangement joins TRBV11-2 to TRBJ2-1; 10 nucleotides match TRBD1. V lost 1 base to trimming and J lost 6 bases; unmatched junction nucleotides: 3. The CDR3 runs 15 residues. Germline V CDR1 and CDR2: SGHAT, FQNNGV. The CDR3 region has the DNA TGTGCCAGCAGCTTAGGATGGACAGGGGGCAATGAGCAGTTCTTC. Amino acids: CASSLGWTGGNEQFF.

The chain combines TRBV25-1 with TRBJ2-2; 7 nucleotides match TRBD2. V was clipped by 4 bases and J by 0 bases; unmatched bases: 2. The CDR3 loop spans 15 amino acids. Germline V gene lookup returns CDR1 MGHDK and CDR2 SYGVNS. As DNA, the CDR3 is TGTGCCAGCAGTGGCGGGGGAACGAACACCGGGGAGCTGTTTTTT. It yields the protein CASSGGGTNTGELFF.

In its sample, this clonotype was seen a few times. J is TRBJ1-2 and V is TRBV29-1; D is ambiguous. The germline V gene has CDR1 SQVTM and CDR2 ANQGSEA. The CDR3 is 14 amino acids. The V end was cut by 1 base, the J end by 4 bases, with 13 bases between. The CDR3 loop reads CSVEGVPVSYGYTF. CDR3 nucleotides: TGCAGCGTTGAAGGGGTGCCCGTTTCCTATGGCTACACCTTC.

This clonotype was observed at least ten times. The gene calls are TRBV27 and TRBJ2-5; 7 nucleotides agree with TRBD2. CDR1 is MNHEY and CDR2 is SMNVEV in the germline V gene (reference sequence). The CDR3 has 13 amino acids. After removal of 2 bases from V and 5 bases from J, the junction contained 2 bases not matched to a gene. CDR3 loop: CASSLVRGETQYF. CDR3 nucleotide sequence: TGTGCCAGCAGTTTAGTGCGGGGGGAGACCCAGTACTTC.

This clonotype was seen a handful of times. The V and J genes are TRBV6-1 and TRBJ2-7; 7 bases align to TRBD2. CDR1 and CDR2 (germline): MNHNS, SASEGT. V dropped 2 bases and J dropped 4; count of bases not matched to a gene: 8. There are 15 residues in the CDR3. The CDR3 DNA reads as TGTGCCAGCAGTGAACTAAGCGGGGAGGCTTACGAGCAGTACTTC. Amino acids: CASSELSGEAYEQYF.

V gene TRBV6-1 combines with J gene TRBJ2-1; TRBD1 is a possible D gene (5 bases). V gave up 6 bases and J gave up 2 bases, with 17 bases separating them. This CDR3 is built from 16 residues. Germline V gene lookup returns CDR1 MNHNS and CDR2 SASEGT. The CDR3 sequence: CASSPHDSGPYNEQFF. In DNA, the CDR3 is TGTGCCAGCAGCCCACACGACAGTGGCCCCTACAATGAGCAGTTCTTC.

The V gene is TRBV19, the J gene TRBJ2-7, with D perhaps matching TRBD1 (6 bases). This CDR3 comprises 14 residues. Germline lookup yields CDR1 LNHDA and CDR2 SQIVND (reference sequence). The V gene lost 6 bases and the J gene lost 2 bases, with 14 bases spanning the gap. CDR3 nucleotide sequence: TGTGCCAGTAGCATCCTGGACAGCCCCTACGAGCAGTACTTC. It yields the protein CASSILDSPYEQYF.

This clonotype was counted a few times. This chain uses TRBV11-2 with TRBJ2-7, with unresolved D. Trimming took off 0 bases at V and 2 bases at J, with 17 bases between the two ends. The CDR3 length is 17 residues. Germline loops: CDR1 SGHAT, CDR2 FQNNGV. The CDR3 region is CASSLDQQKLLPYEQYF. CDR3 DNA sequence: TGTGCCAGCAGCTTAGACCAACAGAAGTTACTTCCCTACGAGCAGTACTTC.